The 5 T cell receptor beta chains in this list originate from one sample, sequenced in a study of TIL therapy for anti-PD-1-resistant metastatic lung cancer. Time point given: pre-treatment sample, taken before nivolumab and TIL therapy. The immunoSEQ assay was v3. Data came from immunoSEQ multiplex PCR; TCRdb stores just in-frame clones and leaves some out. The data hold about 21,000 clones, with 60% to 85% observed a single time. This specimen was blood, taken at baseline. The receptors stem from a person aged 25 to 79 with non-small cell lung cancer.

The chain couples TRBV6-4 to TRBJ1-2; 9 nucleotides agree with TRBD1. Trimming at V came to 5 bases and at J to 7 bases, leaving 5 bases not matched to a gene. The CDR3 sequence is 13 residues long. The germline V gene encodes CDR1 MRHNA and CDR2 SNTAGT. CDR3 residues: CASSYTGGSGYTF. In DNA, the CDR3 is TGTGCCAGCAGTTACACAGGGGGCAGTGGCTACACCTTC.

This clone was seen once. The CDR3 region has the DNA TGTGCCAGCAGCGTAGGGGGGGGGAGGAATACGCAGTATTTT. Translation gives CASSVGGGRNTQYF. The V call is TRBV9, the J call TRBJ2-3; the match to TRBD2 covers 7 bases. With V trimmed by 0 bases and J by 7 bases, 5 bases remained unmatched. CDR1 is SGDLS, CDR2 YYNGEE, per germline. This CDR3 has 14 residues. The entire variable domain, with the rest obtained from reference TRBV9 and TRBJ2-3, is as follows: DSGVTQTPKHLITATGQRVTLRCSPRSGDLSVYWYQQSLDQGLQFLIQYYNGEERAKGNILERFSAQQFPDLHSELNLSSLELGDSALYFCASSVGGGRNTQYFGPGTRLTVL.

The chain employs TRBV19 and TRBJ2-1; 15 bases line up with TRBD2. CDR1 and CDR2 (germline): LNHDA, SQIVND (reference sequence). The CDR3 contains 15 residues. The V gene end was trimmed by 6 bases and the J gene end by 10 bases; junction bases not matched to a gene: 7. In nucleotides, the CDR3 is TGTGCCAGTAGCCGACTTGGGACTAGCGGGAGGGAGCAGTTCTTC. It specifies CASSRLGTSGREQFF. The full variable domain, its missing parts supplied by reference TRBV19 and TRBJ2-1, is DGGITQSPKYLFRKEGQNVTLSCEQNLNHDAMYWYRQDPGQGLRLIYYSQIVNDFQKGDIAEGYSVSREKKESFPLTVTSAQKNPTAFYLCASSRLGTSGREQFFGPGTRLTVL.

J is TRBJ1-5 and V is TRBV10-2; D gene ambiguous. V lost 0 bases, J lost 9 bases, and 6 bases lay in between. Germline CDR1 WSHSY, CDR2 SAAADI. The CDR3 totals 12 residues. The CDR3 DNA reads TGCGCCAGCAGTGAGTCAGCAGGGCCCCAGCATTTT. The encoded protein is CASSESAGPQHF.

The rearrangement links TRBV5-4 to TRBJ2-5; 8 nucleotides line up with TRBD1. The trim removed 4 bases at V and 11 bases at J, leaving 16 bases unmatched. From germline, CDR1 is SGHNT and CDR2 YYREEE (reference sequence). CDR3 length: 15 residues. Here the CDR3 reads CASSPPQGARAEQYF. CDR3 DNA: TGTGCCAGCAGCCCACCCCAGGGGGCCCGAGCTGAGCAGTACTTC.